This T cell receptor (beta chain) was profiled in a study of T cell responses to AZD1222 COVID-19 vaccine. Findings of the study overall: With dominance at 160-218 and 743-854, vaccine-associated CD4 TCRs spanned spike. Regions left unmutated in variants are reportedly the target of nearly half of spike-specific TCRs.

As concerns this clone: Its target is unknown.

The CDR3 has 12 amino acids. Germline loops: CDR1 SEHNR, CDR2 FQNEAQ (reference sequence). V lost 10 bases and J 7 bases, leaving 16 bases between the germline ends. Only in-frame clones appear in the TCRdb table, and some are missing; sequencing was by immunoSEQ multiplex PCR. Among 90,000 to 95,000 clones listed, 70% to 90% were seen once. The input for sequencing was peripheral blood, taken on day 0 of AZD1222 vaccination. The origin of this receptor is an adult in good health. The chain uses TRBV7-9 and TRBJ1-2; a possible D gene is TRBD1 (6 bases). The CDR3 sequence: CATSRGGRGYTF. CDR3 nucleotide sequence: TGTGCCACCAGTCGAGGGGGACGTGGCTACACCTTC.